The source of this T cell receptor (beta chain) is a study of T-cell memory formation after mild COVID-19. Study overall: Largely donor-specific TCR clusters were found.

Study findings and constraints: Researchers found some responding clones in pre-infection memory, a sign that cross-reactive memory joined.

Per the germline V gene, CDR1 is LGHDT and CDR2 is YNNKEL (reference sequence). The CDR3 has 17 amino acids. Unmatched junction bases numbered 14, after V lost 5 bases and J lost 6 bases. Points on this clonotype: Its antigen is not known.

Sample barcodes and UMIs were carried by the TCR alpha and TCR beta cDNA libraries that 5'RACE generated with constant-segment primers. TCRdb called the 5' RACE reads again in MiXCR, with one record for every CDR3 protein. The table shows roughly 600,000 distinct CDR3 sequences, with approximately 18% occurring only once. The sequence was collected from an adult woman who had mild COVID-19 (a few samples of this study predate the infection). Cell type and time point are not known. The chain couples TRBV3-1 to TRBJ2-3, with 10 bases aligning to TRBD2. Sequences were obtained from PBMCs or a T cell subset sorted from them (not recorded which). Written as DNA, the CDR3 is TGTGCCAGCAGCTTTAGCGGGAGGCTAACTCCAGGGGATACGCAGTATTTT. It codes for CASSFSGRLTPGDTQYF.